Below, 20 T cell receptor beta chains from the same sample are listed, as sequenced in a study of blood T cell repertoires in COVID-19. The protocol was immunoSEQ multiplex PCR, while the TCRdb copy is restricted to in-frame clones and leaves out a portion. The repertoire holds 70,000 to 100,000 clones, around nine tenths seen once, with roughly 3% in the top ten. The source material was peripheral blood. Source of these receptors: a woman of 80 years or more with acute or convalescent COVID-19.

The gene calls are TRBV28 and TRBJ2-3, with 9 nucleotides matching TRBD2. The ends lost 5 bases at V and 0 bases at J; junction bases unmatched: 3. The CDR3 is 15 amino acids. Germline CDR1 reads MDHEN; CDR2 reads SYDVKM. Written as DNA, the CDR3 is TGTGCCAGCAGTGGGACTAGCCCAAGCACAGATACGCAGTATTTT. Residues: CASSGTSPSTDTQYF. The full variable domain, with the rest looked up from reference TRBV28 and TRBJ2-3, is DVKVTQSSRYLVKRTGEKVFLECVQDMDHENMFWYRQDPGLGLRLIYFSYDVKMKEKGDIPEGYSVSREKKERFSLILESASTNQTSMYLCASSGTSPSTDTQYFGPGTRLTVL.

V and J are TRBV2 and TRBJ1-2, with a weak D call TRBD1 (6 bases). Trimming removed 5 bases from V and 1 base from J, with 8 bases in between. Per the germline V gene, CDR1 is SNHLY and CDR2 is FYNNEI. The CDR3 consists of 13 residues. In DNA form, the CDR3 reads TGTGCCAGCAGTTTGGACAGTAACTATGGCTACACCTTC. This translates into CASSLDSNYGYTF. The variable domain in full, completed from reference TRBV2 and TRBJ1-2, reads EPEVTQTPSHQVTQMGQEVILRCVPISNHLYFYWYRQILGQKVEFLVSFYNNEISEKSEIFDDQFSVERPDGSNFTLKIRSTKLEDSAMYFCASSLDSNYGYTFGSGTRLTVV.

This sequence joins TRBV7-6 and TRBJ1-3; TRBD1 aligns across 8 bases. V was clipped by 4 bases and J by 4 bases; unmatched bases: 9. The germline CDR1 and CDR2 sequences are SGHVS and FNYEAQ. This CDR3 comprises 16 residues. The CDR3 sequence: CASSYGQGGIGNTIYF. The CDR3 region has the DNA TGTGCCAGCAGCTACGGACAGGGAGGAATAGGAAACACCATATATTTT.

The CDR3 DNA follows: TGCGCCAGCAGCTTGGTGCCAGGGCCTAACTATGGCTACACCTTC. It specifies CASSLVPGPNYGYTF. The rearrangement links TRBV5-1 to TRBJ1-2, with D perhaps TRBD1 (5 bases). The V end lost 0 bases, the J end lost 0 bases, and 9 bases lay between the germline ends. The CDR3 runs 15 residues. CDR1 and CDR2 (germline): SGHRS, YFSETQ.

The V call is TRBV28, the J call TRBJ1-1, with TRBD1 matching over 7 bases. The CDR3 is 14 residues long. Germline CDR1 reads MDHEN; CDR2 reads SYDVKM. The junction had 8 bases not matched to a gene; V was cut back by 7 bases and J by 3 bases. The chain's CDR3 is CASKSGTDHTEAFF. The CDR3, as DNA: TGTGCCAGCAAATCCGGGACAGATCACACTGAAGCTTTCTTT.

V gene TRBV27 combines with J gene TRBJ2-4, with a weak D call TRBD2 (6 bases). The V end was cut by 5 bases, the J end by 6 bases, with 14 bases between. Germline V lookup: CDR1 MNHEY, CDR2 SMNVEV (reference sequence). The CDR3 sequence is 14 residues long. The CDR3 loop is CASSPPGTVNIQYF. The CDR3 DNA is TGTGCCAGCAGTCCCCCCGGGACTGTAAACATTCAGTACTTC.

The chain links TRBV5-1 to TRBJ2-1; 10 nucleotides match TRBD2. With V trimmed by 4 bases and J by 4 bases, 5 bases remained unmatched. The CDR3 runs 15 residues. Germline V gene data show CDR1 as SGHRS and CDR2 as YFSETQ. The CDR3 DNA sequence: TGCGCCAGCAGCGTAGGACTAGCGGCGTACAATGAGCAGTTCTTC. This gives the protein CASSVGLAAYNEQFF. Using reference TRBV5-1 and TRBJ2-1 for the parts outside the CDR3, the full variable domain is KAGVTQTPRYLIKTRGQQVTLSCSPISGHRSVSWYQQTPGQGLQFLFEYFSETQRNKGNFPGRFSGRQFSNSRSEMNVSTLELGDSALYLCASSVGLAAYNEQFFGPGTRLTVL.

The rearrangement links TRBV19 to TRBJ1-6, with 7 positions matching TRBD1. The CDR3 runs 14 residues. After removal of 4 bases from V and 5 bases from J, the junction contained 2 bases not matched to a gene. Germline V lookup: CDR1 LNHDA, CDR2 SQIVND (reference sequence). In nucleotides, the CDR3 is TGTGCCAGTAGTAAGGACAGGAATAATTCACCCCTCCACTTT. It is translated as CASSKDRNNSPLHF.

A few counts support this clone. V is TRBV7-9 and J is TRBJ1-3, with D possibly being TRBD1 (6 bases). Germline CDR1 reads SEHNR; CDR2 reads FQNEAQ (reference sequence). The V end lost 5 bases, the J end lost 4 bases, and 15 bases lay between the germline ends. This CDR3 spans 15 amino acids. CDR3 protein: CASSPNGGQGNTIYF. Here the CDR3 DNA reads TGTGCCAGCAGCCCCAACGGGGGGCAGGGAAACACCATATATTTT.

CDR3 DNA sequence: TGTGCCAGCAGCCAAGTCGCGGGGTCCGGGGAGCTGTTTTTT. Amino acid sequence: CASSQVAGSGELFF. The rearrangement links TRBV3-1 (or the pseudogene TRBV3-2) to TRBJ2-2, with D possibly matching TRBD2 (6 bases). The CDR3 runs 14 residues. From germline, CDR1 is LGHDT and CDR2 YNNKEL (reference sequence). Trimming pared 1 base from V and 6 bases from J, leaving 9 bases between.

The rearrangement joins TRBV3-1 (or the pseudogene TRBV3-2) to TRBJ2-3; D may be TRBD2 (5 bases). From germline, CDR1 is LGHDT and CDR2 YNNKEL (reference sequence). The CDR3 spans 17 residues. Trimming took 4 bases from V and 0 from J, leaving 17 bases between them. The CDR3 here is CASSPWLSSRSTDTQYF. For the CDR3, the DNA is TGTGCCAGCAGCCCCTGGTTGTCTAGCCGTAGCACAGATACGCAGTATTTT.

The gene calls are TRBV6-2 or TRBV6-3 and TRBJ2-7; 8 nucleotides agree with TRBD1. Per germline, CDR1 MNHEY and CDR2 SVGEGT. Losses at the gene ends were 1 base for V and 2 bases for J; bases not matched to a gene: 10. The CDR3 sequence is 17 residues long. The CDR3 reads CASSYWGQVELAYEQYF. The CDR3 DNA is TGTGCCAGCAGTTACTGGGGACAGGTCGAATTGGCCTACGAGCAGTACTTC.

The table lists this clone with a count of one. This chain joins TRBV7-2 and TRBJ2-6, with a weak D call TRBD2 (5 bases). This CDR3 comprises 16 residues. Trimming removed 4 bases at V and 0 bases at J, with 10 bases between. From germline, CDR1 is SGHTA and CDR2 FQGNSA. CDR3 residues: CASSSGLGSGANVLTF. The CDR3 nucleotides are TGTGCCAGCAGCTCAGGACTGGGCTCTGGGGCCAACGTCCTGACTTTC.

This clone was seen only a few times. The gene calls are TRBV7-2 and TRBJ2-3, with D tentatively TRBD2 (5 bases). Looked up from germline, CDR1 is SGHTA and CDR2 is FQGNSA. The V and J ends lost 5 bases and 2 bases respectively, with 14 bases between them. The CDR3 extends over 15 amino acids. The CDR3 protein is CASSRSGTPTDTQYF. The CDR3 bases are TGTGCCAGCAGCAGGAGCGGCACCCCCACAGATACGCAGTATTTT.

A few counts support this clone. This chain links TRBV6-5 with TRBJ1-1, with D possibly being TRBD1 (6 bases). Trimming stripped 7 bases from V and 0 bases from J, with 9 bases between. Germline V gene sequence: CDR1 MNHEY, CDR2 SVGAGI. The CDR3 runs to 13 residues. The CDR3 DNA reads TGTGCCAGCAAAGACAGGTTGAACACTGAAGCTTTCTTT. Translation gives CASKDRLNTEAFF.

The chain employs TRBV27 and TRBJ1-1; D gene ambiguous. V was clipped by 7 bases and J by 0 bases, with 21 bases between them. Germline assignment: CDR1 MNHEY and CDR2 SMNVEV (reference sequence). This CDR3 is 17 amino acids long. The CDR3 region is CASNCPNSTLLNTEAFF. The CDR3 bases are TGTGCCAGCAACTGTCCTAATTCGACTCTCTTGAACACTGAAGCTTTCTTT.

V and J are TRBV5-4 and TRBJ2-1, with 12 bases lining up with TRBD2. Germline V gene sequence: CDR1 SGHNT, CDR2 YYREEE (reference sequence). Germline trimming cut 3 bases from V and 12 bases from J; bases unmatched to any gene: 13. This CDR3 region has 16 residues. CDR3 nucleotides: TGTGCCAGCAGCTACCAGACTAGCGGGAGAGAGGAGGGGCAGTTCTTC. Translated: CASSYQTSGREEGQFF.

The chain carries TRBV27 and TRBJ1-4; TRBD1 matches 7 bases. This CDR3 comprises 16 residues. V shed 6 bases and J 3 bases; nucleotides not matched to a gene: 10. Germline V gene lookup returns CDR1 MNHEY and CDR2 SMNVEV (reference sequence). CDR3 loop: CASSQGVAAPNEKLFF. The CDR3 coding sequence is TGTGCCAGCAGCCAGGGGGTGGCAGCCCCTAATGAAAAACTGTTTTTT.

The rearrangement joins TRBV27 to TRBJ1-1; D ambiguous. CDR3 length: 16 amino acids. Between the trimmed V and J ends, which lost 0 bases and 0 bases, there was a span of 11 bases. Germline assignment: CDR1 MNHEY and CDR2 SMNVEV (reference sequence). CDR3 DNA: TGTGCCAGCAGTTTATCCTCAAACAGACTGAACACTGAAGCTTTCTTT. Translated: CASSLSSNRLNTEAFF.

The rearrangement links TRBV15 to TRBJ1-1, with 8 bases that match TRBD1. V shed 3 bases and J 1 base; nucleotides not matched to a gene: 4. The germline CDR1 and CDR2 sequences are LNHNV and YYDKDF (reference sequence). The CDR3 is 15 amino acids. CDR3 in amino acids: CATSRGDRRNTEAFF. The CDR3 DNA is TGTGCCACCAGCAGGGGGGACAGGCGGAACACTGAAGCTTTCTTT.